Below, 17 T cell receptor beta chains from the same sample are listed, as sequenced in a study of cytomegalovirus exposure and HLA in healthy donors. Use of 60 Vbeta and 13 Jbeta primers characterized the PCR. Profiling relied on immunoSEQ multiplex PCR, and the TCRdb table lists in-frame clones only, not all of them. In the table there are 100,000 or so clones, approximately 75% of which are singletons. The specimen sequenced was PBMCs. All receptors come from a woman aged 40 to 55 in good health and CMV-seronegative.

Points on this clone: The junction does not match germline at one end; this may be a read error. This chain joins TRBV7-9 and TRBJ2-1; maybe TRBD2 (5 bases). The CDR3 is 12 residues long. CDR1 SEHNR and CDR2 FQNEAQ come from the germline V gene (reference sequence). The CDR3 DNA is TGTTCCAGCAGCCCCCCCCGGGGTGAGCAGTTCTTC. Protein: CSSSPPRGEQFF. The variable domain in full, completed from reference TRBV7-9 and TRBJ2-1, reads DTGVSQNPRHKITKRGQNVTFRCDPISEHNRLYWYRQTLGQGPEFLTYFQNEAQLEKSRLLSDRFSAERPKGSFSTLEIQRTEQGDSAMYLCSSSPPRGEQFFGPGTRLTVL.

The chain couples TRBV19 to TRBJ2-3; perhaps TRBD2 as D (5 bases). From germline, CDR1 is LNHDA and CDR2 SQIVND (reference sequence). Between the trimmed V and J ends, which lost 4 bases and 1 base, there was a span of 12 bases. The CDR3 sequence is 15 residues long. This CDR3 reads CASSKVGRGTDTQYF. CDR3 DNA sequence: TGTGCCAGTAGTAAAGTAGGGAGAGGCACAGATACGCAGTATTTT.

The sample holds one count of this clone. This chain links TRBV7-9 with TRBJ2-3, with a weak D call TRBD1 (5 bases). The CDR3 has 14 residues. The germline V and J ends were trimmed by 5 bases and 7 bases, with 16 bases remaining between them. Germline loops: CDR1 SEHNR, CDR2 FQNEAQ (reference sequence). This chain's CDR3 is CASSGLTGAYTQYF. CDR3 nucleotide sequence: TGTGCCAGCAGCGGATTAACAGGAGCTTATACGCAGTATTTT.

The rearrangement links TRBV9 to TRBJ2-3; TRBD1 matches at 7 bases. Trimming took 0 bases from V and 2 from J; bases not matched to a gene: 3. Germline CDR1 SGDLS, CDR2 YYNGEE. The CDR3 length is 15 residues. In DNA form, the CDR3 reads TGTGCCAGCAGCGTAGAAGAGGGGGCCACAGATACGCAGTATTTT. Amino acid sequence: CASSVEEGATDTQYF. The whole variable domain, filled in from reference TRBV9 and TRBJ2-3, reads DSGVTQTPKHLITATGQRVTLRCSPRSGDLSVYWYQQSLDQGLQFLIQYYNGEERAKGNILERFSAQQFPDLHSELNLSSLELGDSALYFCASSVEEGATDTQYFGPGTRLTVL.

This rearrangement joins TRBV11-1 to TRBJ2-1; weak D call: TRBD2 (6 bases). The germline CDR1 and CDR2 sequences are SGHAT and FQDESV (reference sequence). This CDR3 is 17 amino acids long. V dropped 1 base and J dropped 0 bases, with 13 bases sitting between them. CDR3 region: CASSLESGPSSYNEQFF. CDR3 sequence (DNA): TGTGCCAGCAGCTTAGAAAGCGGGCCCAGCTCCTACAATGAGCAGTTCTTC.

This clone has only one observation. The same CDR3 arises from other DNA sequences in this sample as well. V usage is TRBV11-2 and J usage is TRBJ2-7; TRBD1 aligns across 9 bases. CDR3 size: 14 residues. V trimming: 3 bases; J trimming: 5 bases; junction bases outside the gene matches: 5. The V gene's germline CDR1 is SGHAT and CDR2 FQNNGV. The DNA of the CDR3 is TGTGCCAGCAGCTTCCTACAGGGGGCGGACGAGCAGTACTTC. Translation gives CASSFLQGADEQYF.

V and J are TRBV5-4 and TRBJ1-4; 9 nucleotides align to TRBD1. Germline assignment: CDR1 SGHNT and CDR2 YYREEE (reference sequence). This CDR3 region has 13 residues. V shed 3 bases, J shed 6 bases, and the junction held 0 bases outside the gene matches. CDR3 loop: CASSWDRDEKLFF. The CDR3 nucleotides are TGTGCCAGCAGCTGGGACAGGGATGAAAAACTGTTTTTT.

The CDR3 DNA reads TGTGCCAGTAGTGAAATAGCGGGGGGGCCTAATGAGCAGTTCTTC. It specifies CASSEIAGGPNEQFF. J is TRBJ2-1 and V is TRBV19; TRBD2 matches 11 bases. Unmatched junction bases numbered 7, after V lost 5 bases and J lost 7 bases. Germline CDR1 reads LNHDA; CDR2 reads SQIVND (reference sequence). CDR3 length: 15 residues.

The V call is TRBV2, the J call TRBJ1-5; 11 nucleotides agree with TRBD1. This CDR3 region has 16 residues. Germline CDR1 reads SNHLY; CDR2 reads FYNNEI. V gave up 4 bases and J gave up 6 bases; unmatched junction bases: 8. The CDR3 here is CASSVRTGGAGQPQHF. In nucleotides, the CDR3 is TGTGCCAGCAGTGTTAGGACAGGGGGCGCGGGTCAGCCCCAGCATTTT.

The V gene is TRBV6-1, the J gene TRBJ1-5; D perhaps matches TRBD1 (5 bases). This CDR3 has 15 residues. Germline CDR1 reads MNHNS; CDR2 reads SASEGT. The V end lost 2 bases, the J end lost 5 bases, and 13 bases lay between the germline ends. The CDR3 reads CASSEISGGDQPQHF. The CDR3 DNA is TGTGCCAGCAGTGAAATTTCTGGGGGGGATCAGCCCCAGCATTTT.

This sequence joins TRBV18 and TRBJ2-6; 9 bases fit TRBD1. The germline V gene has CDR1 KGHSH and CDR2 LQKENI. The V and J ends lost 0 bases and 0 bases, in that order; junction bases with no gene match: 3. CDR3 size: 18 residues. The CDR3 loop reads CASSPPGQGVSGANVLTF. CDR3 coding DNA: TGTGCCAGCTCACCACCGGGACAGGGCGTCTCTGGGGCCAACGTCCTGACTTTC.

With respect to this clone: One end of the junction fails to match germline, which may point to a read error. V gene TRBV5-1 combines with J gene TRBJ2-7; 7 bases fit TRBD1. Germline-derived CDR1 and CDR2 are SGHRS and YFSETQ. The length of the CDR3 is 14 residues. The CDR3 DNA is TGCGCCAGCCGCTTCGGACAGGCCGAGGGCGAGCAGTACTTC. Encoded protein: CASRFGQAEGEQYF.

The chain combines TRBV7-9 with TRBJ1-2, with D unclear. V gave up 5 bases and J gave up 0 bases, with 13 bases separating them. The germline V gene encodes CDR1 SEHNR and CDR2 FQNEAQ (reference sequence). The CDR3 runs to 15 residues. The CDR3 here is CASSLERATNYGYTF. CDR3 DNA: TGTGCCAGCAGCCTGGAGAGGGCAACTAACTATGGCTACACCTTC. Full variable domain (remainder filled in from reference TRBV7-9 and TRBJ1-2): DTGVSQNPRHKITKRGQNVTFRCDPISEHNRLYWYRQTLGQGPEFLTYFQNEAQLEKSRLLSDRFSAERPKGSFSTLEIQRTEQGDSAMYLCASSLERATNYGYTFGSGTRLTVV.

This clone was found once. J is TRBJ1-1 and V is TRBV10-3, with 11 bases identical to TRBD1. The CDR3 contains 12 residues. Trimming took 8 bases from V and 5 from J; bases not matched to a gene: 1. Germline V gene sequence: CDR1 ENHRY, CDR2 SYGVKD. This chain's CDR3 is CAIGQGATEAFF. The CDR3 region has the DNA TGTGCCATCGGACAGGGGGCGACTGAAGCTTTCTTT.

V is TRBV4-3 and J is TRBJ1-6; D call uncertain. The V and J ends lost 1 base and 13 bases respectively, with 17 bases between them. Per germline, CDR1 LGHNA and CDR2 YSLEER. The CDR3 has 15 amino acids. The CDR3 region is CASSQAAGRLPPLHF. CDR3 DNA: TGCGCCAGCAGCCAAGCCGCAGGTCGTCTTCCGCCCCTCCACTTT.

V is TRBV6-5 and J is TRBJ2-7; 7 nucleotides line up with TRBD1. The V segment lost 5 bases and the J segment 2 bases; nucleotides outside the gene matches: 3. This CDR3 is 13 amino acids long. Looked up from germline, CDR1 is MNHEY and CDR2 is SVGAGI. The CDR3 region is CASSRQGTYEQYF. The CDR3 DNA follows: TGTGCCAGCAGTAGACAGGGAACCTACGAGCAGTACTTC.

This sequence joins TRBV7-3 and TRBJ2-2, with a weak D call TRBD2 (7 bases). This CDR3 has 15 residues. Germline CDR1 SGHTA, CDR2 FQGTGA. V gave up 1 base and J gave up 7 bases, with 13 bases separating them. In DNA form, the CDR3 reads TGTGCCAGCAGCTTAAAAGGACTAGGGGGCGGGGAGCTGTTTTTT. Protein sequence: CASSLKGLGGGELFF.